A single sample gave rise to the 20 T cell receptor beta chains below, sequenced in a study of blood T cell repertoires in COVID-19. Libraries were prepared by immunoSEQ multiplex PCR; TCRdb keeps only in-frame clonotypes and omits some of them. The table lists under 150,000 clones, roughly 69% of them singletons, with under 2.5% in the top ten. Material: peripheral blood. The source of these receptors is a woman in her 70s with acute or convalescent COVID-19.

This rearrangement joins TRBV7-2 to TRBJ1-6, with 9 bases that match TRBD1. The CDR3 runs to 17 residues. With V trimmed by 0 bases and J by 4 bases, 4 bases remained unmatched. CDR1 is SGHTA, CDR2 FQGNSA, per germline. The CDR3 nucleotides read TGTGCCAGCAGCTTAGCGCGGGGGACAGGGTATAATTCACCCCTCCACTTT. Protein: CASSLARGTGYNSPLHF.

V gene TRBV15 combines with J gene TRBJ1-5; TRBD1 might be the D (6 bases). The germline CDR1 and CDR2 sequences are LNHNV and YYDKDF (reference sequence). This CDR3 has 16 amino acids. The V end lost 5 bases, the J end lost 1 base, and 15 bases lay between the germline ends. DNA of the CDR3: TGTGCCACCAGCGGGGTCAGAGACAGGAGCAATCAGCCCCAGCATTTT. It translates to CATSGVRDRSNQPQHF. Based on the CDR3 plus reference TRBV15 and TRBJ1-5, the full variable domain is DAMVIQNPRYQVTQFGKPVTLSCSQTLNHNVMYWYQQKSSQAPKLLFHYYDKDFNNEADTPDNFQSRRPNTSFCFLDIRSPGLGDTAMYLCATSGVRDRSNQPQHFGDGTRLSIL.

The chain joins TRBV21-1 to TRBJ1-5. TRBV21-1 is assigned pseudogene status. The CDR3 sequence is 16 residues long. The CDR3 sequence is CASSIWRRRSNQPQHF. The CDR3 DNA follows: TGTGCCAGCAGCATATGGCGGAGGAGAAGCAATCAGCCCCAGCATTTT.

The chain couples TRBV7-2 to TRBJ2-7; the D gene is possibly TRBD1 (7 bases). With 5 bases removed from V and 4 bases from J, the gap between germline ends came to 18 bases. The CDR3 sequence is 15 residues long. Looked up from germline, CDR1 is SGHTA and CDR2 is FQGNSA. The CDR3 DNA sequence: TGTGCCAGCAGCCCAGGGGGAGGTAGCAGATACGAGCAGTACTTC. Its translation is CASSPGGGSRYEQYF.

This sequence joins TRBV18 and TRBJ2-7; D ambiguous. The germline V gene encodes CDR1 KGHSH and CDR2 LQKENI. The CDR3 has 13 amino acids. Trimming stripped 4 bases from V and 2 bases from J, with 9 bases between. For the CDR3, the DNA is TGTGCCAGCTCACTACGAGCAACCTACGAGCAGTACTTC. Translating it yields CASSLRATYEQYF.

This clone rates as medium-sized. This sequence joins TRBV7-9 and TRBJ1-2; D is possibly TRBD1 (5 bases). Per the germline V gene, CDR1 is SEHNR and CDR2 is FQNEAQ (reference sequence). Trimming cost V 5 bases and J 8 bases, with 9 bases left between them. This CDR3 has 11 residues. CDR3 sequence (DNA): TGTGCCAGCAGCGATAGACAGGGCTACACCTTC. Its protein is CASSDRQGYTF.

This clone appeared a single time. The chain links TRBV19 to TRBJ2-3; 7 bases are shared with TRBD1. This CDR3 comprises 15 residues. The trim removed 1 base at V and 2 bases at J, leaving 3 bases unmatched. Germline-derived CDR1 and CDR2 are LNHDA and SQIVND (reference sequence). The CDR3 sequence is CASSIGDSPTDTQYF. As DNA, the CDR3 is TGTGCCAGTAGTATAGGGGACAGCCCCACAGATACGCAGTATTTT.

The V and J genes are TRBV6-5 and TRBJ2-5; D perhaps matches TRBD2 (7 bases). V dropped 5 bases and J dropped 4 bases, with 14 bases sitting between them. The CDR3 contains 14 residues. CDR1 and CDR2 from the germline V gene are MNHEY and SVGAGI. The DNA of the CDR3 is TGTGCCAGCAGTATCAGGGGAGGGAGAGAGACCCAGTACTTC. Its translation is CASSIRGGRETQYF.

V usage is TRBV2 and J usage is TRBJ1-6; D uncertain. The germline V gene has CDR1 SNHLY and CDR2 FYNNEI. Trimming pared 3 bases from V and 8 bases from J, leaving 8 bases between. CDR3 length equals 13 residues. The DNA for the CDR3 is TGTGCCAGCAGTGACGGGATTTATTCACCCCTCCACTTT. This translates into CASSDGIYSPLHF.

V gene TRBV28 combines with J gene TRBJ2-3, with 9 bases fitting TRBD2. V gave up 5 bases and J gave up 4 bases; unmatched junction bases: 13. The CDR3 sequence is 17 residues long. Germline CDR1 is MDHEN and CDR2 is SYDVKM. The CDR3 sequence is CASSPHVAGVNPDTQYF. The CDR3 nucleotides are TGTGCCAGCAGTCCTCATGTAGCGGGAGTTAACCCAGATACGCAGTATTTT. The full variable domain, in which reference TRBV28 and TRBJ2-3 provide the parts outside the CDR3, is DVKVTQSSRYLVKRTGEKVFLECVQDMDHENMFWYRQDPGLGLRLIYFSYDVKMKEKGDIPEGYSVSREKKERFSLILESASTNQTSMYLCASSPHVAGVNPDTQYFGPGTRLTVL.

V gene TRBV7-3 combines with J gene TRBJ2-7; 7 bases map to TRBD1. V trimming: 1 base; J trimming: 0 bases; junction bases outside the gene matches: 3. CDR1 and CDR2 (germline): SGHTA, FQGTGA. The CDR3 sequence is 15 residues long. The CDR3 DNA reads TGTGCCAGCAGCTTAATGCCAGGGGGCTCCTACGAGCAGTACTTC. It encodes CASSLMPGGSYEQYF.

This clone was seen at least ten times. The chain employs TRBV15 and TRBJ1-1; D uncertain. With 1 base removed from V and 7 bases from J, the gap between germline ends came to 13 bases. Per germline, CDR1 LNHNV and CDR2 YYDKDF (reference sequence). The CDR3 contains 14 residues. CDR3: CATSRVGGRSEAFF. The CDR3 nucleotides are TGTGCCACCAGCAGAGTGGGAGGGAGGAGTGAAGCTTTCTTT.

This clone came up a few times. Other DNA variants within this sample encode the same CDR3. The J gene is TRBJ2-7, the V gene TRBV19; possibly TRBD2 for D (6 bases). The CDR3 loop spans 13 amino acids. Germline V CDR1 and CDR2: LNHDA, SQIVND (reference sequence). Trimming shortened V by 5 bases and J by 0 bases, and 8 bases separated the two germline ends. In DNA form, the CDR3 reads TGTGCCAGTAGTTCGGGGGTCTCCTACGAGCAGTACTTC. Its translation: CASSSGVSYEQYF.

The genes are TRBV2 and TRBJ2-7; 8 bases align to TRBD2. CDR3 length: 14 residues. Germline V lookup: CDR1 SNHLY, CDR2 FYNNEI. J gave up 0 bases and V 5 bases, and 3 bases lay outside the gene matches. CDR3 nucleotide sequence: TGTGCCAGCAGTCGGGGGGGGAGCTCCTACGAGCAGTACTTC. Translation gives CASSRGGSSYEQYF.

This sequence joins TRBV7-2 and TRBJ1-6; no firm D call. The CDR3 is 12 amino acids. Germline-derived CDR1 and CDR2 are SGHTA and FQGNSA. V lost 5 bases and J lost 7, with 6 bases in between. Here the CDR3 reads CASSLQNSPLHF. The CDR3 coding sequence is TGTGCCAGCAGCCTACAGAATTCACCCCTCCACTTT.

The chain joins TRBV12-3 or TRBV12-4 to TRBJ2-7; D might be TRBD1 (5 bases). The CDR3 is 13 amino acids. V lost 6 bases to trimming and J lost 5 bases, with 14 bases between them. The CDR3 DNA reads as TGTGCCAGCAGCGCCGCCCAGGGAAACGAGCAGTACTTC. It is translated as CASSAAQGNEQYF.

About this clone itself: One junction end does not reproduce the germline sequence, and a read error may be involved. The chain carries TRBV7-7 and TRBJ2-7; 8 nucleotides agree with TRBD1. The CDR3 covers 13 residues. From germline, CDR1 is SSHAT and CDR2 FNYEAQ (reference sequence). CDR3 region: CASSLEQGGEQYF. The CDR3 nucleotides are TGTGCTAGCAGCTTAGAACAGGGGGGCGAGCAGTACTTC.

J is TRBJ2-5 and V is TRBV2, with no clear D. Per the germline V gene, CDR1 is SNHLY and CDR2 is FYNNEI. The CDR3 runs 14 residues. Deletions cut 6 bases from V and 1 base from J, with 12 bases between. The CDR3 DNA is TGTGCCAGCAGGGGTCCCCTAGGCCAAGAGACCCAGTACTTC. Translating it yields CASRGPLGQETQYF.

This chain links TRBV19 with TRBJ1-5, with D possibly TRBD1 on 5 matching bases. Germline CDR1 and CDR2: LNHDA and SQIVND (reference sequence). This CDR3 region has 17 residues. Between the trimmed V and J ends, which lost 6 bases and 2 bases, there was a span of 20 bases. DNA of the CDR3: TGTGCCAGTAGACCAGGTGGGGGAGGGCATGGCAATCAGCCCCAGCATTTT. Its protein is CASRPGGGGHGNQPQHF. Full variable domain (rest looked up from reference TRBV19 and TRBJ1-5): DGGITQSPKYLFRKEGQNVTLSCEQNLNHDAMYWYRQDPGQGLRLIYYSQIVNDFQKGDIAEGYSVSREKKESFPLTVTSAQKNPTAFYLCASRPGGGGHGNQPQHFGDGTRLSIL.

V and J are TRBV7-2 and TRBJ2-1, with D maybe TRBD2 (5 bases). The CDR3 runs 13 residues. Between the trimmed V and J ends, which lost 1 base and 5 bases, there was a span of 6 bases. Looked up from germline, CDR1 is SGHTA and CDR2 is FQGNSA. The CDR3 region has the DNA TGTGCCAGCAGCTTAGTACTAGACAATGAGCAGTTCTTC. This translates into CASSLVLDNEQFF.